This TCR beta chain was retrieved from a study of blood T cell repertoires in COVID-19. Study-wide context: Samples of COVID-19 (acute and convalescent) were obtained from the United States, Italy and Spain. Sources were T cells, B-cell-depleted T cells, or PBMCs; the material itself was cDNA or gDNA.

Sequencing used immunoSEQ multiplex PCR; TCRdb keeps in-frame clones, though not all of them. The table lists over 400,000 clones, more than 85% of them singletons. V lost 4 bases, J lost 1 base, and 13 bases lay in between. Germline V gene data show CDR1 as MNHEY and CDR2 as SVGEGT. CDR3 length equals 15 residues. Sequenced material: PBMCs or T cells enriched from blood (not recorded which). This chain joins TRBV6-2 or TRBV6-3 and TRBJ2-5; D gene unclear. This receptor was identified in a woman aged 55-69 years who had recovered from COVID-19. The CDR3 loop reads CASSSLTNLQETQYF. For the CDR3, the DNA is TGTGCCAGCAGTTCGCTAACGAACCTCCAAGAGACCCAGTACTTC.